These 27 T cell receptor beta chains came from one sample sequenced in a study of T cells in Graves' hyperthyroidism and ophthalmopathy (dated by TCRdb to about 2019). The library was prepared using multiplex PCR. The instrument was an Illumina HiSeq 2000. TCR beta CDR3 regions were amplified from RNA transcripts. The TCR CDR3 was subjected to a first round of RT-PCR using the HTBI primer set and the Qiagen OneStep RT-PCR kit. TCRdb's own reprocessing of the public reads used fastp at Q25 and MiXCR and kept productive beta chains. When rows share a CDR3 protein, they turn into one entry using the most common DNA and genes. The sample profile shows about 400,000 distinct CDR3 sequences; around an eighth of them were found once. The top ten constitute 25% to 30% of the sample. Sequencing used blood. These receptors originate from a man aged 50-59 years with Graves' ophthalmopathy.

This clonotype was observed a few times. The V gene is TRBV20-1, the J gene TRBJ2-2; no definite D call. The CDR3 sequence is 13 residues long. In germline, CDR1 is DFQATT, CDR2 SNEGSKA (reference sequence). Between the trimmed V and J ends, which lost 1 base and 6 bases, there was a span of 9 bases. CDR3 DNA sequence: TGCAGTGCTAGAGTCCGAGACGCCGGGGAGCTGTTTTTT. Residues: CSARVRDAGELFF.

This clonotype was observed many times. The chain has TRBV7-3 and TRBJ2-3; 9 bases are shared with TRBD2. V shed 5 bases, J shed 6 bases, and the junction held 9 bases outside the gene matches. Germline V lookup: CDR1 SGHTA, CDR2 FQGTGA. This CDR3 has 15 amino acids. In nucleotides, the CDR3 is TGTGCCAGCAGCCGAGCGGGGGGACGATCGGATACGCAGTATTTT. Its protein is CASSRAGGRSDTQYF.

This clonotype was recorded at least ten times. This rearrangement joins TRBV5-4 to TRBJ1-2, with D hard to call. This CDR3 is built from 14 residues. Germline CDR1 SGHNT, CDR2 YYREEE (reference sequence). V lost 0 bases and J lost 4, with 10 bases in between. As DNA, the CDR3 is TGTGCCAGCAGCTTGGGCAGGAGTCCCTATGGCTACACCTTC. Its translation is CASSLGRSPYGYTF.

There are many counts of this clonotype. This CDR3 reads CASSQDRSWEQYF. CDR3 bases: TGTGCCAGCAGCCAAGATCGGTCCTGGGAGCAGTACTTC. The chain uses TRBV3-1 and TRBJ2-7; unclear D gene. The CDR3 has 13 amino acids. Germline V CDR1 and CDR2: LGHDT, YNNKEL (reference sequence). Trimming shortened V by 0 bases and J by 7 bases, and 10 bases separated the two germline ends.

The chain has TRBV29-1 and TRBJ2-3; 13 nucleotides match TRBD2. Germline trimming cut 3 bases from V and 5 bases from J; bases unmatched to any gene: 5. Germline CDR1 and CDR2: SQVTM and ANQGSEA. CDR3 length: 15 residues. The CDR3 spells CSVEGLAGSQDTQYF. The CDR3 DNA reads TGCAGCGTTGAGGGACTAGCGGGGAGTCAAGATACGCAGTATTTT.

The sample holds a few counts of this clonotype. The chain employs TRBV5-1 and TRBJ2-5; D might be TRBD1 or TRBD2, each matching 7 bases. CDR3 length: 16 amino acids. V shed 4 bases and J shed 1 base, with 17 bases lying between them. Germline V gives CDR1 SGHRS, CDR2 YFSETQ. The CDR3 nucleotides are TGCGCCAGCAGCGGGACAGTCTCTAGCGGCCAAGAGACCCAGTACTTC. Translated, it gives CASSGTVSSGQETQYF.

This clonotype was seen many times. The CDR3 coding sequence is TGTGCCAGCAGCCAGACGAGGGGGGCTAGGCAAGAGACCCAGTACTTC. Its protein product is CASSQTRGARQETQYF. The rearrangement uses TRBV11-2 and TRBJ2-5; D could derive from TRBD1 or TRBD2 (6 bases each). The V gene lost 5 bases and the J gene lost 2 bases, with 18 bases spanning the gap. CDR3 size: 16 residues. Germline V gene sequence: CDR1 SGHAT, CDR2 FQNNGV.

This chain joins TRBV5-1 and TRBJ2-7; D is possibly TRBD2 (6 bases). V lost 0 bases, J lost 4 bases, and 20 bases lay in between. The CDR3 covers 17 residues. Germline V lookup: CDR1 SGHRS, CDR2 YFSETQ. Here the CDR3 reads CASSLGPPFGRRYEQYF. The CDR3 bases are TGCGCCAGCAGCTTGGGCCCCCCTTTCGGGAGACGTTACGAGCAGTACTTC. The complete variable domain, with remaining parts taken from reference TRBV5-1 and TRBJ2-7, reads KAGVTQTPRYLIKTRGQQVTLSCSPISGHRSVSWYQQTPGQGLQFLFEYFSETQRNKGNFPGRFSGRQFSNSRSEMNVSTLELGDSALYLCASSLGPPFGRRYEQYFGPGTRLTVT.

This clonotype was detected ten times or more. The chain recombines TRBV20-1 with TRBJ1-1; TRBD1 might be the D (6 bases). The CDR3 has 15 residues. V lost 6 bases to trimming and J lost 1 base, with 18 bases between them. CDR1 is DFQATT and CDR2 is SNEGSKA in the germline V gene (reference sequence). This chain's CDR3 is CSAPPGRGWNTEAFF. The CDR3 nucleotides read TGCAGTGCCCCTCCTGGCAGGGGTTGGAACACTGAAGCTTTCTTT.

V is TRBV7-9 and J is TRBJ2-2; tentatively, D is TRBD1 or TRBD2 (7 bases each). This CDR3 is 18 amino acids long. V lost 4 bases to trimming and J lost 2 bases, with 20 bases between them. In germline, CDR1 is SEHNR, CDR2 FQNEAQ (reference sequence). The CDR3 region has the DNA TGTGCCAGCAGCTCCAACCGCGGGGGACAGATAAACACCGGGGAGCTGTTTTTT. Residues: CASSSNRGGQINTGELFF.

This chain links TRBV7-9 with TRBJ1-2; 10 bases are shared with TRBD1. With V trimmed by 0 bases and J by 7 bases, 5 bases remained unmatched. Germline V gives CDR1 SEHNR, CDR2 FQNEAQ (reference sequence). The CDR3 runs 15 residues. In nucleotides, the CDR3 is TGTGCCAGCAGCTTAGCGGGACAGGGGTACAGTGGCTACACCTTC. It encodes CASSLAGQGYSGYTF.

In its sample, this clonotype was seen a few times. CDR3 coding DNA: TGCGCCAGCAGCCACATTCTAGCGGGTATCTCCTACAATGAGCAGTTCTTC. It translates to CASSHILAGISYNEQFF. This chain connects TRBV4-1 to TRBJ2-1, with 8 bases matching TRBD2. The J segment lost 0 bases and the V segment lost 3 bases, leaving 7 bases of the junction unmatched. This CDR3 has 17 residues. Germline lookup yields CDR1 MGHRA and CDR2 YSYEKL.

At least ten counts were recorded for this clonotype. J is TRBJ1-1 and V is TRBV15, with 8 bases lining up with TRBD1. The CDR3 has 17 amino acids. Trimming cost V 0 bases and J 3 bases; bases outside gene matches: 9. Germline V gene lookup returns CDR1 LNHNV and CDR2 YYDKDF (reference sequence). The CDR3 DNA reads TGTGCCACCAGCAGAGATGAGTTCGGACAGGGTCACACTGAAGCTTTCTTT. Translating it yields CATSRDEFGQGHTEAFF. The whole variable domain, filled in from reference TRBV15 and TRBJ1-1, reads DAMVIQNPRYQVTQFGKPVTLSCSQTLNHNVMYWYQQKSSQAPKLLFHYYDKDFNNEADTPDNFQSRRPNTSFCFLDIRSPGLGDTAMYLCATSRDEFGQGHTEAFFGQGTRLTVV.

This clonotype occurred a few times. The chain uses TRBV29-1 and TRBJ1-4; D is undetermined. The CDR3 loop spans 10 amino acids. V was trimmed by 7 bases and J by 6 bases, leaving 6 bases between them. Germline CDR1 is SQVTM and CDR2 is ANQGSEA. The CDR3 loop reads CSGGDEKLFF. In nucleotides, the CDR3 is TGCAGCGGTGGGGATGAAAAACTGTTTTTT.

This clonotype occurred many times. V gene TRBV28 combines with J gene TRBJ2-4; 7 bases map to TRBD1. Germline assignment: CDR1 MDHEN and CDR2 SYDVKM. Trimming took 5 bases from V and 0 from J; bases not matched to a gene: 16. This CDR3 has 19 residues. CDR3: CASSLPWRTGQLAKNIQYF. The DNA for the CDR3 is TGTGCCAGCAGTCTACCGTGGAGGACAGGCCAACTAGCCAAAAACATTCAGTACTTC.

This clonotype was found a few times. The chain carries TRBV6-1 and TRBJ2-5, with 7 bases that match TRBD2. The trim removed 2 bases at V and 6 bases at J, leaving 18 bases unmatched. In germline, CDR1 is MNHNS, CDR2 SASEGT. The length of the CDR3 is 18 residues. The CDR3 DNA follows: TGTGCCAGCAGTGAAAGCGGGGATGACCTGAAGGTCGGAAAGACCCAGTACTTC. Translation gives CASSESGDDLKVGKTQYF.

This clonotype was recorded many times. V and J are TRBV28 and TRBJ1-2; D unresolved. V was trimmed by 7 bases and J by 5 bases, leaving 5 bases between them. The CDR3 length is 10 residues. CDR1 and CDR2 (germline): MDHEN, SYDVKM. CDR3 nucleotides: TGTGCCAGCAACCTATATGGCTACACCTTC. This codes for CASNLYGYTF.

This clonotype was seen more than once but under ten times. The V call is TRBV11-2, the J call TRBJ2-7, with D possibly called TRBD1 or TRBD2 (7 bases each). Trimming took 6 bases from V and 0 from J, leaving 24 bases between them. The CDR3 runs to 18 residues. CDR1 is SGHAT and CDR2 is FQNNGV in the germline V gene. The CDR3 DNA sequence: TGTGCCAGCAGTTACTCGGGGGAGGGGGCAGGGGGCTCCTACGAGCAGTACTTC. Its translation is CASSYSGEGAGGSYEQYF.

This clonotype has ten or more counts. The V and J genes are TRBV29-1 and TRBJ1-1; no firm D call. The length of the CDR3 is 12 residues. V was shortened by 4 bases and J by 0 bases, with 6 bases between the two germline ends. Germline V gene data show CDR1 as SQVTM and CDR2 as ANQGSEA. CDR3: CSVAELNTEAFF. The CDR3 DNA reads TGCAGCGTTGCAGAACTGAACACTGAAGCTTTCTTT.

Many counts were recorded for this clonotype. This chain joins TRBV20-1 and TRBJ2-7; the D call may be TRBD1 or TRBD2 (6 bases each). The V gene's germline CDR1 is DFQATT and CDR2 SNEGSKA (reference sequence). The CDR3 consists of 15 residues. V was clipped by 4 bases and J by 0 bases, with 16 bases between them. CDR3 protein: CSAKGVVGGSYEQYF. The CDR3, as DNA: TGCAGTGCTAAGGGGGTTGTCGGGGGCTCCTACGAGCAGTACTTC.

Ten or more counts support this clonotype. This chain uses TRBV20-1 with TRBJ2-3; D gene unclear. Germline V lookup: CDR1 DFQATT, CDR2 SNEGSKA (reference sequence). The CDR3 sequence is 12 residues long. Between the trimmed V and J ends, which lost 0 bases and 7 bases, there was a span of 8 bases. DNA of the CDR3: TGCAGTGCTAGAGATGAAGGGTATACGCAGTATTTT. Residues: CSARDEGYTQYF.

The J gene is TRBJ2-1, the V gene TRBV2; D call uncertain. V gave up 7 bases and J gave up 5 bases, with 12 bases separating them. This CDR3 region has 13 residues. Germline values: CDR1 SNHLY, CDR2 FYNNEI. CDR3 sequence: CASNLVGDNEQFF. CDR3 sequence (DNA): TGTGCCAGCAATCTAGTTGGGGACAATGAGCAGTTCTTC.

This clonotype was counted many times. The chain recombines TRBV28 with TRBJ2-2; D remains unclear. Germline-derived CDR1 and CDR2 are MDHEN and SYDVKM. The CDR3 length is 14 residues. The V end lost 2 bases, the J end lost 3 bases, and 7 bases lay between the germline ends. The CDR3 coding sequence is TGTGCCAGCAGTTTAGGGTTGGACACCGGGGAGCTGTTTTTT. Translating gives CASSLGLDTGELFF.

The CDR3 bases are TGTGCCAGCAGCGCAAAACTAGCGGCTAGCACAGATACGCAGTATTTT. It specifies CASSAKLAASTDTQYF. V is TRBV5-8 and J is TRBJ2-3; 8 bases agree with TRBD2. J lost 0 bases, V lost 4 bases, and 7 bases had no gene match. The CDR3 totals 16 residues. CDR1 SGHTS and CDR2 YDEGEE come from the germline V gene.

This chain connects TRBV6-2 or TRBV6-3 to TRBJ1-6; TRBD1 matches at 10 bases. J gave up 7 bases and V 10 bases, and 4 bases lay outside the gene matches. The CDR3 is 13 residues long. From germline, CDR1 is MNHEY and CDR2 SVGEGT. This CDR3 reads CAIRTGGNSPLHF. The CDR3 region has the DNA TGTGCCATCCGGACAGGGGGGAATTCACCCCTCCACTTT.

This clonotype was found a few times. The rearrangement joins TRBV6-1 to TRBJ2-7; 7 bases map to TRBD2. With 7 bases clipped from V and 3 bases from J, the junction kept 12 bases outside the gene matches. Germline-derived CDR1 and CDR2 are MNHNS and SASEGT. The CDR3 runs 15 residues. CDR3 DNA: TGTGCCAGCATCGAGCGGGATTTAGGGGTCTACGAGCAGTACTTC. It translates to CASIERDLGVYEQYF.

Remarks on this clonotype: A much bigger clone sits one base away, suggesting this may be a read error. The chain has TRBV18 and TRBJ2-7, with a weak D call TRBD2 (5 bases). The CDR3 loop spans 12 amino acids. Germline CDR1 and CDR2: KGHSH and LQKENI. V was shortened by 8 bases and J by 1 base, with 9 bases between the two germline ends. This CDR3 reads CASPRLSYEQYF. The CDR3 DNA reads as TGTGCCAGCCCAAGACTATCCTACGAGCAGTACTTC.